The rows below give T cell receptor beta chains drawn from one sample of a study of cytomegalovirus exposure and HLA in healthy donors. The table came from immunoSEQ multiplex PCR; TCRdb's copy has only in-frame clones and leaves some out. The sample shows about 160,000 clones, 75% to 85% of them seen only once. The specimen sequenced was PBMCs. Receptors originate from a female donor in good health and CMV-seronegative. Each CDR3 is given with its conserved first and last residue.

v_gene: TRBV4-1
CDR3aa: CASSQDSAGVGGYTF

v_gene: TRBV9
CDR3aa: CASSVLGQGSGYTF

v_gene: TRBV12-1
CDR3aa: CASSFTSGNSYEQYF

v_gene: TRBV19
CDR3aa: CASTFGTGGFNEQFF

v_gene: TRBV19
CDR3aa: CASSIGGGTEAFF

v_gene: TRBV18
CDR3aa: CASSPASNEKLFF

v_gene: TRBV4-1
CDR3aa: CASSQASGAGNTIYF

v_gene: TRBV6-1
CDR3aa: CAKDRGLVDNQPQHF

v_gene: TRBV7-9
CDR3aa: CASSFVWEGQPQHF

v_gene: TRBV27
CDR3aa: CASSLLSTGELFF

v_gene: TRBV5-1
CDR3aa: CASSAGLARHTYEQYF

v_gene: TRBV9
CDR3aa: CASSVDGVSNQPQHF

v_gene: TRBV18
CDR3aa: CASSPRATGQGVQYF

v_gene: TRBV5-1
CDR3aa: CASSPQGGTNTEAFF

v_gene: TRBV29-1
CDR3aa: CSVAGTGGHSGANVLTF

v_gene: TRBV7-8
CDR3aa: CASRQIRDRGPGANVLTF

v_gene: TRBV7-9
CDR3aa: CASKLAGANGLTF

v_gene: TRBV10-2
CDR3aa: CASNQLAGRTYEQYF

v_gene: TRBV7-3
CDR3aa: CASSSGAYEQYF

v_gene: TRBV4-3
CDR3aa: CASSQAPQGSGNEKLFF

v_gene: TRBV10-2
CDR3aa: CASRTVRDLCYEQYF

v_gene: TRBV4-1
CDR3aa: CASSQVGLYREGGNTIYF

v_gene: TRBV4-2
CDR3aa: CASSQDLASAEQFF

v_gene: TRBV7-9
CDR3aa: CASSLLRRRAWEAFF

v_gene: TRBV30
CDR3aa: CALDRARNSPLHF

v_gene: TRBV9
CDR3aa: CASSPGQIHEQYF

v_gene: TRBV9
CDR3aa: CASSNGRGDTEAFF

v_gene: TRBV11-2
CDR3aa: CASSLGGRAYTGELFF

v_gene: TRBV30
CDR3aa: CAWTTGGVAYNSPLHF

v_gene: TRBV30
CDR3aa: CAWGNYGYTF

v_gene: TRBV11-2
CDR3aa: CASSRTGPYGYTF

v_gene: TRBV4-2
CDR3aa: CASSQDRSGGRSTDTQYF

v_gene: TRBV6-5
CDR3aa: CASSYDGAGLRREQFF

v_gene: TRBV4-3
CDR3aa: CASSQGTLQRGYTDTQYF

v_gene: TRBV21-1
CDR3aa: CASNEISNQPQHF

v_gene: TRBV5-1
CDR3aa: CASSLAIAGGLAYEQYF

v_gene: TRBV30
CDR3aa: CAWSTAANTEAFF

v_gene: TRBV7-9
CDR3aa: CASTYRASYEQYF

v_gene: TRBV6-5
CDR3aa: CASSGGGTYEQYF

v_gene: TRBV28
CDR3aa: CASSSPVGHRGKSTGELFF

v_gene: TRBV7-2
CDR3aa: CASSSSNPGTANYGYTF